This TCR beta chain derives from a study of CD8 T cells in ankylosing spondylitis. Overall study findings and caveats: Characteristic of ankylosing spondylitis blood, it appeared, was a TCR beta motif comprising about 8 highly homologous variants. Matched ankylosing spondylitis synovial fluid reportedly contained a significantly enriched population of disease-linked clones.

As to this clonotype: What it binds is unknown.

Each TCR beta library was made by quantitative 5'-RACE that incorporated molecular barcodes. Each CDR3 protein gets one entry after TCRdb re-called the 5' RACE reads with MiXCR. There are about 400,000 distinct CDR3 sequences in the sample; 20% to 25% occur only once, and about a sixth lies in the top ten. V was trimmed by 8 bases and J by 1 base, leaving 10 bases between them. Germline V gene lookup returns CDR1 MGHDK and CDR2 SYGVNS. The CDR3 has 13 amino acids. The TCR comes from a male donor with ankylosing spondylitis. Material: blood, either unsorted or a sorted T cell fraction (not recorded which). The genes are TRBV25-1 and TRBJ2-3; D is ambiguous. CDR3 sequence (DNA): TGTGCCAGCGGACCCTGGGGCACAGATACGCAGTATTTT. This encodes CASGPWGTDTQYF. Full variable domain (missing parts from reference TRBV25-1 and TRBJ2-3): EADIYQTPRYLVIGTGKKITLECSQTMGHDKMYWYQQDPGMELHLIHYSYGVNSTEKGDLSSESTVSRIRTEHFPLTLESARPSHTSQYLCASGPWGTDTQYFGPGTRLTVL.